This entry describes one T cell receptor (beta chain). Its antigen remains unknown. PCR was performed a second time for about 6 to 12 cycles using a sample-barcoded 5' primer and a J-beta primer mix. TCRdb analysed the 5' RACE reads with MiXCR anew, one entry per CDR3 protein. The sample comprises fewer than 650,000 distinct CDR3 sequences, about a quarter of which are singletons, and approximately 3.7% rests with the top ten. Germline V gives CDR1 SQVTM, CDR2 ANQGSEA. The CDR3 loop spans 11 amino acids. V dropped 4 bases and J dropped 0 bases, with 3 bases sitting between them. These data are taken from a study of blood T cells in healthy people across ages. Points from the study as a whole: Changes seen in expanded clonotypes were possibly confounded by donor CMV status left unknown.

These data were likewise used in another study, on T cells of mothers and their children.

This TCR came from a boy younger than 10 in good health. The chain carries TRBV29-1 and TRBJ1-2; no reliable D call. The sequenced sample was blood. Written as DNA, the CDR3 is TGCAGCGTTGGATCTAACTATGGCTACACCTTC. Translating it yields CSVGSNYGYTF.